Presented here are 32 T cell receptor beta chains from one specimen sequenced in a study of identical twins. A single record per CDR3 protein comes from TCRdb applying MiXCR to the 5' RACE reads. The sample records 1.5 million to 2 million distinct CDR3 sequences, about 30% being singletons. The sample comprised cord blood. These receptors were obtained from a newborn girl in good health.

J is TRBJ2-7 and V is TRBV21-1; no check of the table's D call, TRBD2, against the DNA was made. TRBV21-1 is deemed a pseudogene. The CDR3 runs 17 residues. For the CDR3, the DNA is TGTGCCAGCAGCAAAGGGGGGACTAGCGGGATTCCCTACGAGCAGTACTTC. Residues: CASSKGGTSGIPYEQYF.

The rearrangement joins TRBV2 to TRBJ2-7; D is uncertain. This CDR3 has 15 residues. From germline, CDR1 is SNHLY and CDR2 FYNNEI. Trimming shortened V by 2 bases and J by 3 bases, and 14 bases separated the two germline ends. The CDR3 loop is CASSESGRMIYEQYF. The DNA of the CDR3 is TGTGCCAGCAGTGAATCGGGCAGGATGATCTACGAGCAGTACTTC.

V is TRBV3-1 and J is TRBJ2-1, with D tentatively TRBD2 (5 bases). The CDR3 runs to 15 residues. With 1 base removed from V and 8 bases from J, the gap between germline ends came to 15 bases. CDR1 is LGHDT and CDR2 is YNNKEL in the germline V gene (reference sequence). CDR3: CASSQAGSKGDEQFF. The CDR3 region has the DNA TGTGCCAGCAGCCAAGCGGGATCCAAGGGCGATGAGCAGTTCTTC.

The genes are TRBV7-9 and TRBJ2-1, with D possibly matching TRBD1 (6 bases). The CDR3 consists of 15 residues. Looked up from germline, CDR1 is SEHNR and CDR2 is FQNEAQ (reference sequence). V lost 6 bases and J lost 2, with 14 bases in between. This CDR3 reads CASRLPGQTYNEQFF. As DNA, the CDR3 is TGTGCCAGCAGGCTCCCGGGACAAACCTACAATGAGCAGTTCTTC.

This rearrangement joins TRBV24-1 to TRBJ2-4; D not certain. V lost 2 bases and J lost 0, with 7 bases in between. This CDR3 region has 15 residues. Per the germline V gene, CDR1 is KGHDR and CDR2 is SFDVKD. The CDR3 nucleotides read TGTGCCACCAGTGATTCCTCCCGAGCCAAAAACATTCAGTACTTC. Amino acid sequence: CATSDSSRAKNIQYF.

Turning to this clonotype: One end of the junction is discordant with germline, which a read error may explain. The genes are TRBV5-1 and TRBJ2-5; TRBD2 matches at 8 bases. The length of the CDR3 is 15 residues. Per the germline V gene, CDR1 is SGHRS and CDR2 is YFSETQ. Here the CDR3 DNA reads TGCGCCAGCAGTTTGGAGGGGACTAGCCAAGAGACCCAGTACTTC. Translated, it gives CASSLEGTSQETQYF.

This clonotype has only a few counts. The chain uses TRBV12-3 or TRBV12-4 and TRBJ1-5, with a tentative D call TRBD1 (5 bases). Between the trimmed V and J ends, which lost 10 bases and 9 bases, there was a span of 22 bases. The CDR3 covers 14 residues. The CDR3 is CANGAKGRAAPQHF. CDR3 sequence (DNA): TGTGCCAACGGGGCCAAGGGACGAGCAGCGCCCCAGCATTTT.

The chain uses TRBV3-1 and TRBJ2-3; D remains ambiguous. V lost 0 bases and J 4 bases, leaving 5 bases between the germline ends. Germline values: CDR1 LGHDT, CDR2 YNNKEL (reference sequence). The CDR3 is made up of 13 amino acids. The CDR3 nucleotides read TGTGCCAGCAGCCAAGATTACCCAGATACGCAGTATTTT. Its translation: CASSQDYPDTQYF.

The chain combines TRBV20-1 with TRBJ1-5; D is unclear. There are 13 residues in the CDR3. Between the trimmed V and J ends, which lost 3 bases and 1 base, there was a span of 7 bases. Germline CDR1 DFQATT, CDR2 SNEGSKA (reference sequence). The DNA of the CDR3 is TGCAGTGCTAGGAAGGACAGCAATCAGCCCCAGCATTTT. Amino acids: CSARKDSNQPQHF.

The J gene is TRBJ1-1, the V gene TRBV21-1; the table's D call of TRBD1 was not tested on the DNA. TRBV21-1 is assigned pseudogene status. The length of the CDR3 is 16 residues. CDR3 sequence: CASSKKEGEENTEAFF. For the CDR3, the DNA is TGTGCCAGCAGCAAAAAAGAGGGGGAAGAGAACACTGAAGCTTTCTTT.

This chain links TRBV20-1 with TRBJ2-4; D perhaps matches TRBD1 (5 bases). CDR3 size: 14 residues. V lost 6 bases and J lost 1, with 13 bases in between. Germline loops: CDR1 DFQATT, CDR2 SNEGSKA (reference sequence). The CDR3 loop is CSALRAGAKNIQYF. CDR3 DNA: TGCAGTGCGCTCAGGGCCGGGGCCAAAAACATTCAGTACTTC.

Regarding this clonotype: Sequence at one end of the junction differs from germline and may be a read error. The chain is built from TRBV4-2 and TRBJ1-5; 10 bases line up with TRBD1. CDR1 and CDR2 (germline): LGHNA, YNFKEQ. This CDR3 has 15 amino acids. The CDR3, as DNA: TGTGCCAGCAGTCAAGGGGACAGGGGTAATCAGCCCCAGCATTTT. This sequence encodes CASSQGDRGNQPQHF.

V is TRBV20-1 and J is TRBJ2-1; weak D call: TRBD2 (7 bases). The CDR3 length is 16 residues. In germline, CDR1 is DFQATT, CDR2 SNEGSKA (reference sequence). V lost 0 bases and J 0 bases, leaving 12 bases between the germline ends. CDR3 DNA: TGCAGTGCTAGAGATTATGCGGGGGCCTCCTACAATGAGCAGTTCTTC. Residues: CSARDYAGASYNEQFF.

The chain couples TRBV27 to TRBJ2-1; D could derive from TRBD1 or TRBD2 (5 bases each). The length of the CDR3 is 14 residues. Trimming pared 4 bases from V and 0 bases from J, leaving 7 bases between. CDR1 and CDR2 (germline): MNHEY, SMNVEV (reference sequence). The CDR3 protein is CASSWDGSYNEQFF. The CDR3 bases are TGTGCCAGCAGTTGGGACGGCTCCTACAATGAGCAGTTCTTC.

This chain links TRBV4-2 with TRBJ2-4; 10 bases are a match to TRBD1. Germline V gene data show CDR1 as LGHNA and CDR2 as YNFKEQ. The CDR3 is made up of 17 amino acids. V dropped 2 bases and J dropped 0; count of bases not matched to a gene: 4. CDR3: CASSQTDRGRAKNIQYF. In nucleotides, the CDR3 is TGTGCCAGCAGCCAAACCGACAGGGGGCGAGCCAAAAACATTCAGTACTTC.

This chain links TRBV11-2 with TRBJ2-7; weak D call: TRBD1 (7 bases). The better agreement between TRBJ2-5 and the DNA end casts doubt on the J call. The germline V gene encodes CDR1 SGHAT and CDR2 FQNNGV. The CDR3 covers 15 residues. For the CDR3, the DNA is TGTGCCAGCAGCCTACGAAGGACAGGAGGGGAGACCCAGTACTTC. This encodes CASSLRRTGGETQYF.

This clonotype appeared a single time. One end of the junction varies from germline; a read error may be responsible. This chain connects TRBV27 to TRBJ1-6; no reliable D call. CDR1 and CDR2 from the germline V gene are MNHEY and SMNVEV (reference sequence). This CDR3 is built from 12 residues. The CDR3 protein is CASSSVGSPPHF. For the CDR3, the DNA is TGTGCCAGCAGTTCCGTAGGATCACCCCCCCACTTT.

This clonotype showed up just a few times. The J gene is TRBJ1-1, the V gene TRBV14; 10 nucleotides align to TRBD1. CDR1 and CDR2 (germline): SGHDN, FVKESK. J lost 0 bases, V lost 1 base, and 14 bases had no gene match. The CDR3 has 20 residues. CDR3 amino acids: CASSQGYRRDRGKMNTEAFF. The CDR3 DNA reads as TGTGCCAGCAGCCAAGGCTATAGGAGGGACAGGGGAAAAATGAACACTGAAGCTTTCTTT.

V usage is TRBV5-1 and J usage is TRBJ2-4, with D perhaps given as TRBD1 or TRBD2 (5 bases each). The germline V and J ends were trimmed by 3 bases and 0 bases, with 10 bases remaining between them. Germline V lookup: CDR1 SGHRS, CDR2 YFSETQ. This CDR3 has 15 residues. The CDR3 DNA reads as TGCGCCAGCAGCTCGGGGACGGTAGCCAAAAACATTCAGTACTTC. It specifies CASSSGTVAKNIQYF.

The V and J genes are TRBV4-1 and TRBJ1-2; possibly TRBD1 for D (6 bases). There are 16 residues in the CDR3. Per germline, CDR1 MGHRA and CDR2 YSYEKL. Trimming took off 2 bases at V and 2 bases at J, with 15 bases between the two ends. The CDR3, as DNA: TGCGCCAGCAGCCAAAGAAATCGGGGGGCGAACTATGGCTACACCTTC. Protein product: CASSQRNRGANYGYTF.

In this sample, this clonotype turned up a few times. The chain carries TRBV6-1 and TRBJ2-7; D may be TRBD2 (6 bases). Germline CDR1 and CDR2: MNHNS and SASEGT. V shed 3 bases and J shed 2 bases, with 11 bases lying between them. The CDR3 loop spans 14 amino acids. CDR3: CASSDRGGTYEQYF. In DNA form, the CDR3 reads TGTGCCAGCAGTGACCGAGGCGGGACCTACGAGCAGTACTTC.

On this clonotype: One junction end disagrees with the germline gene, perhaps due to a read error. This chain uses TRBV6-5 with TRBJ1-2; D unclear. Germline V gene lookup returns CDR1 MNHEY and CDR2 SVGAGI. The CDR3 totals 13 residues. The CDR3 region is CGSSRLGGYGYTF. CDR3 nucleotides: TGTGGCAGCAGTCGCCTTGGAGGCTATGGCTACACCTTC.

The chain links TRBV28 to TRBJ2-7; 9 bases match TRBD1. Judging by the DNA end, TRBJ2-5 fits better; the J call may be wrong. This CDR3 spans 16 amino acids. CDR1 is MDHEN, CDR2 SYDVKM, per germline. The CDR3 DNA reads TGTGCCAGCAGTTTATGGCTAACAGGGGGCGAGGAGACCCAGTACTTC. Amino acid sequence: CASSLWLTGGEETQYF.

This clonotype turned up a few times. The rearrangement uses TRBV20-1 and TRBJ1-5; D is unclear. With 6 bases removed from V and 0 bases from J, the gap between germline ends came to 12 bases. Germline CDR1 reads DFQATT; CDR2 reads SNEGSKA (reference sequence). The CDR3 covers 14 residues. CDR3 coding DNA: TGCAGTGCGTCAGGACGGAGTAGCAATCAGCCCCAGCATTTT. It is translated as CSASGRSSNQPQHF.

The V call is TRBV6-6, the J call TRBJ1-2; 8 bases match TRBD1. In germline, CDR1 is MNHNY, CDR2 SVGAGI (reference sequence). The CDR3 runs to 17 residues. The V gene end was trimmed by 3 bases and the J gene end by 0 bases; junction bases not matched to a gene: 9. In DNA, the CDR3 is TGTGCCAGCAGTTATGCCCCGCAGGGGGCTCCTAACTATGGCTACACCTTC. It specifies CASSYAPQGAPNYGYTF.

This clonotype has only a few counts. This chain connects TRBV12-3 or TRBV12-4 to TRBJ1-5, with a tentative D call TRBD1 (5 bases). The length of the CDR3 is 15 residues. Trimming removed 3 bases from V and 0 bases from J, with 9 bases in between. The CDR3 bases are TGTGCCAGCAGTTTTGACAGCAATAGCAATCAGCCCCAGCATTTT. Amino acids: CASSFDSNSNQPQHF.

The chain has TRBV6-5 and TRBJ2-7; D might be TRBD2 (5 bases). The CDR3 runs to 14 residues. The germline V gene encodes CDR1 MNHEY and CDR2 SVGAGI. V gave up 7 bases and J gave up 5 bases, with 18 bases separating them. The CDR3 sequence: CASTPDWPSHEQYF. The CDR3 region has the DNA TGTGCCAGCACCCCGGACTGGCCTTCTCACGAGCAGTACTTC.

CDR3 sequence: CSAQASMGQPQHF. The CDR3 DNA is TGCAGTGCTCAGGCCAGTATGGGACAGCCCCAGCATTTT. The V and J genes are TRBV20-1 and TRBJ1-5, with unresolved D. CDR1 and CDR2 (germline): DFQATT, SNEGSKA (reference sequence). Trimming removed 5 bases from V and 7 bases from J, with 15 bases in between. This CDR3 spans 13 amino acids.

V usage is TRBV28 and J usage is TRBJ1-6; TRBD1 might be the D (5 bases). The CDR3 has 17 residues. V lost 8 bases, J lost 2 bases, and 19 bases lay in between. The V gene's germline CDR1 is MDHEN and CDR2 SYDVKM. The CDR3 sequence is CASLSDSGGTYNSPLHF. Written as DNA, the CDR3 is TGTGCCAGCCTCTCTGACTCGGGGGGAACCTATAATTCACCCCTCCACTTT.

Note on this clonotype: This clone may be a read error of a much larger clone one base away. V gene TRBV10-3 combines with J gene TRBJ2-3; TRBD2 agrees at 9 bases. Germline V CDR1 and CDR2: ENHRY, SYGVKD. The CDR3 is made up of 16 amino acids. V dropped 0 bases and J dropped 2; count of bases not matched to a gene: 3. The chain's CDR3 is CAISESLAGSTDTQYF. The DNA of the CDR3 is TGTGCCATCAGTGAGTCTCTAGCGGGGTCCACAGATACGCAGTATTTT.

The CDR3 DNA reads TGTGCCAGCAGTTGGCGTACCACGAGCTCCTACAATGAGCAGTTCTTC. The encoded protein is CASSWRTTSSYNEQFF. This chain joins TRBV12-3 or TRBV12-4 and TRBJ2-1; D unresolved. The V and J ends lost 4 bases and 0 bases respectively, with 13 bases between them. The CDR3 sequence is 16 residues long.

A few counts support this clonotype. The chain employs TRBV28 and TRBJ2-7; 8 bases are shared with TRBD1. The trim removed 5 bases at V and 3 bases at J, leaving 18 bases unmatched. CDR1 is MDHEN and CDR2 is SYDVKM in the germline V gene. This CDR3 region has 18 residues. The CDR3 DNA reads TGTGCCAGCAGTCTCCCAACCCCCCCAGGGGGCCGGGGCTACGAGCAGTACTTC. Its translation: CASSLPTPPGGRGYEQYF.